This T cell receptor beta chain came from a study of blood T cell repertoires in COVID-19. Study summary: From the United States, Italy and Spain came samples of acute and convalescent COVID-19. From T cells, B-cell-depleted T cells, or PBMCs came the material, which was cDNA or gDNA.

The CDR3 totals 15 residues. V lost 4 bases to trimming and J lost 5 bases; unmatched junction nucleotides: 5. Germline V gives CDR1 KGHSH, CDR2 LQKENI. Authors' analysis steps: By means of reference gene primer amplification, nucleated cell counts were estimated. Method: immunoSEQ multiplex PCR; TCRdb's copy keeps in-frame clones and lacks some. D and trimming were read from the DNA, whereas the V and J calls and clone size are those reported in that table. In the table there are about 190,000 clones, around four fifths of which are singletons. V usage is TRBV18 and J usage is TRBJ2-3, with 11 bases lining up with TRBD1. Sequenced input: peripheral blood. This clonotype was obtained from a human donor in a cohort sampled during active COVID-19. The CDR3 nucleotides are TGTGCCAGCTCACGCGGACAGGGGGCAGGAGATACGCAGTATTTT. This sequence encodes CASSRGQGAGDTQYF. Together with reference TRBV18 and TRBJ2-3, the CDR3 gives the full variable domain: NAGVMQNPRHLVRRRGQEARLRCSPMKGHSHVYWYRQLPEEGLKFMVYLQKENIIDESGMPKERFSAEFPKEGPSILRIQQVVRGDSAAYFCASSRGQGAGDTQYFGPGTRLTVL.